Included here is one T cell receptor beta chain sequence, with context. The data were taken from a study of radiation and T cells in renal cell carcinoma. Turning to the study itself: Nephrectomy followed 15 Gy stereotactic body radiation by 4 weeks.

V gave up 6 bases and J gave up 7 bases, with 19 bases separating them. The CDR3 contains 16 residues. Germline loops: CDR1 SGHVS, CDR2 FQNEAQ. Profiled with immunoSEQ multiplex PCR; TCRdb holds only in-frame clones, not every one. The table has about 150,000 clones, about 87% seen once. Time point meaning: baseline pretreatment blood. The treatment denotes: 15 Gy SBRT to primary tumor, nephrectomy 4 weeks later. This renal cell carcinoma was of the clear cell type. The sample consisted of blood, taken from a patient whose treatment included radiotherapy and nephrectomy. V gene TRBV7-8 combines with J gene TRBJ1-6, with a tentative D call TRBD1 (5 bases). This receptor was taken from a woman aged 70 to 79 with renal cell carcinoma. The CDR3 coding sequence is TGTGCCAGCAGGGAACTTGCTGGGGCTAGCAATTCACCCCTCCACTTT. Amino acid sequence: CASRELAGASNSPLHF.